This T cell receptor (beta chain) was retrieved from a study of PD-1 blockade in mismatch repair-deficient tumors. Trimming shortened V by 3 bases and J by 0 bases, and 12 bases separated the two germline ends. The CDR3 spans 16 residues. Germline V gives CDR1 KGHSH, CDR2 LQKENI. The protocol was immunoSEQ multiplex PCR, while the TCRdb copy is restricted to in-frame clones and leaves out a portion. This sample yields tens of thousands of clones, of which 65% to 85% are seen a single time; around 2.6% belongs to the top ten. This TCR was sampled from an adult with mismatch repair-deficient cancer. V is TRBV18 and J is TRBJ2-1; unclear D gene. Here the sequenced sample was peripheral blood, taken 12 weeks after starting pembrolizumab. This CDR3 reads CASSPGLLTSYNEQFF. In nucleotides, the CDR3 is TGTGCCAGCTCACCCGGGCTACTAACCTCCTACAATGAGCAGTTCTTC.